A single sample is the source of the 8 T cell receptor beta chains below, sequenced in a study of monozygotic twins with cystic fibrosis. Generated by immunoSEQ multiplex PCR, the TCRdb table keeps only in-frame clones and is missing some. Among around 34,000 clones listed, roughly 90% were seen once. The sample taken for sequencing was blood. Receptors were obtained from a girl aged 2 to 10 with cystic fibrosis.

V gene TRBV7-2 combines with J gene TRBJ2-3; weak D call: TRBD2 (6 bases). This CDR3 has 15 residues. Trimming took off 2 bases at V and 5 bases at J, with 14 bases between the two ends. From germline, CDR1 is SGHTA and CDR2 FQGNSA. In DNA form, the CDR3 reads TGTGCCAGCAGCTTAAGTACGCGGGGCGGAGATACGCAGTATTTT. It codes for CASSLSTRGGDTQYF.

The rearrangement uses TRBV7-2 and TRBJ2-3; 12 nucleotides agree with TRBD1. The germline CDR1 and CDR2 sequences are SGHTA and FQGNSA. This CDR3 has 18 amino acids. With V trimmed by 5 bases and J by 4 bases, 13 bases remained unmatched. CDR3 loop: CASSPTAPGQGASDTQYF. CDR3 coding DNA: TGTGCCAGCAGCCCAACTGCACCGGGACAGGGGGCATCAGATACGCAGTATTTT.

V and J are TRBV5-4 and TRBJ2-7, with 10 positions matching TRBD1. After removal of 4 bases from V and 3 bases from J, the junction contained 4 bases not matched to a gene. Germline V lookup: CDR1 SGHNT, CDR2 YYREEE (reference sequence). The CDR3 is 14 residues long. The DNA for the CDR3 is TGTGCCAGCAGCATCGACAGGGGGCTCTACGAGCAGTACTTC. Amino acids: CASSIDRGLYEQYF.

The rearrangement joins TRBV9 to TRBJ2-4; possibly TRBD1 or TRBD2 for D (5 bases each). Germline values: CDR1 SGDLS, CDR2 YYNGEE. There are 13 residues in the CDR3. V was pared by 0 bases and J by 9 bases, with 10 bases between. In DNA, the CDR3 is TGTGCCAGCAGCGTAGAAGGGACGGGCATTCAGTACTTC. Its protein is CASSVEGTGIQYF. Using reference TRBV9 and TRBJ2-4 for the parts outside the CDR3, the full variable domain is DSGVTQTPKHLITATGQRVTLRCSPRSGDLSVYWYQQSLDQGLQFLIQYYNGEERAKGNILERFSAQQFPDLHSELNLSSLELGDSALYFCASSVEGTGIQYFGAGTRLSVL.

The V call is TRBV6-1, the J call TRBJ1-5, with D perhaps TRBD1 (5 bases). CDR1 is MNHNS and CDR2 is SASEGT in the germline V gene. CDR3 size: 14 residues. The germline V and J ends were trimmed by 1 base and 6 bases, with 10 bases remaining between them. CDR3 amino acids: CASSEVGGGQPQHF. In nucleotides, the CDR3 is TGTGCCAGCAGTGAAGTTGGGGGAGGTCAGCCCCAGCATTTT.

This chain connects TRBV7-6 to TRBJ2-1; D gene unclear. This CDR3 contains 11 residues. The ends were cut back, 3 bases at V and 6 bases at J, with 3 bases in the middle. Germline CDR1 is SGHVS and CDR2 is FNYEAQ. The CDR3 spells CASSFSNEQFF. The CDR3 DNA reads as TGTGCCAGCAGCTTTAGCAATGAGCAGTTCTTC.

This chain links TRBV18 with TRBJ2-3, with D unclear. CDR1 and CDR2 from the germline V gene are KGHSH and LQKENI. Trimming removed 3 bases at V and 0 bases at J, with 13 bases between. The CDR3 totals 16 residues. The CDR3, as DNA: TGTGCCAGCTCACCCATTCAAAAACCTAGCACAGATACGCAGTATTTT. It encodes CASSPIQKPSTDTQYF.

The chain has TRBV5-4 and TRBJ2-1; tentatively, D is TRBD1 (5 bases). The CDR3 extends over 16 amino acids. Trimming shortened V by 2 bases and J by 4 bases, and 16 bases separated the two germline ends. The V gene's germline CDR1 is SGHNT and CDR2 YYREEE (reference sequence). The CDR3 reads CASSFSRDRIYNEQFF. CDR3 DNA sequence: TGTGCCAGCAGCTTCTCCCGAGACAGAATATACAATGAGCAGTTCTTC.